The 8 T cell receptor beta chains in this list originate from one sample, sequenced in a study of blood T cell repertoires in COVID-19. Assay used: immunoSEQ multiplex PCR; TCRdb lists only in-frame clones, some missing. The sample has under 250,000 clones; around 80% are singletons. Sequencing was carried out using peripheral blood. Receptors were obtained from a man between 45 and 60 years old with active or convalescent COVID-19.

This rearrangement joins TRBV5-1 to TRBJ1-3, with TRBD1 matching 8 bases. V was clipped by 5 bases and J by 0 bases; unmatched bases: 10. This CDR3 contains 17 residues. Germline CDR1 reads SGHRS; CDR2 reads YFSETQ. The CDR3 spells CASRRTGIEGSGNTIYF. The CDR3 nucleotides read TGCGCCAGCAGAAGGACAGGGATAGAAGGCTCTGGAAACACCATATATTTT.

The rearrangement joins TRBV2 to TRBJ2-3; TRBD2 agrees at 8 bases. CDR3 length equals 16 residues. J was trimmed by 3 bases and V by 1 base; bases with no gene match: 6. Germline CDR1 SNHLY, CDR2 FYNNEI. CDR3 nucleotides: TGTGCCAGCAGTGAAGTCGGGGGGGCGCAGACAGATACGCAGTATTTT. It encodes CASSEVGGAQTDTQYF.

This chain joins TRBV11-3 and TRBJ2-3; 7 bases fit TRBD2. V gave up 5 bases and J gave up 5 bases; unmatched junction bases: 1. Germline V gene sequence: CDR1 SGHNT, CDR2 YENEEA. The CDR3 has 12 amino acids. CDR3 DNA: TGTGCCAGCAGCCCGGGGGGAGATACGCAGTATTTT. Protein sequence: CASSPGGDTQYF. Combining the CDR3 with reference TRBV11-3 and TRBJ2-3 gives the whole variable domain EAGVVQSPRYKIIEKKQPVAFWCNPISGHNTLYWYLQNLGQGPELLIRYENEEAVDDSQLPKDRFSAERLKGVDSTLKIQPAELGDSAVYLCASSPGGDTQYFGPGTRLTVL.

The CDR3 loop is CATSVRGLAANEQFF. CDR3 in DNA: TGTGCCACCAGTGTCAGGGGACTAGCTGCCAATGAGCAGTTCTTC. This chain connects TRBV24-1 to TRBJ2-1, with 9 bases fitting TRBD2. The junction had 7 bases not matched to a gene; V was cut back by 5 bases and J by 6 bases. The CDR3 length is 15 residues. Germline V gives CDR1 KGHDR, CDR2 SFDVKD.

This chain connects TRBV5-1 to TRBJ2-2, with D tentatively TRBD2 (5 bases). Looked up from germline, CDR1 is SGHRS and CDR2 is YFSETQ. The CDR3 has 16 residues. V lost 4 bases to trimming and J lost 2 bases, with 15 bases between them. The CDR3 sequence: CASSRGSPYNTGELFF. The CDR3 DNA reads TGCGCCAGCAGCCGGGGTTCCCCATACAACACCGGGGAGCTGTTTTTT.

This clone was seen a few times. The chain carries TRBV5-4 and TRBJ2-3; TRBD2 matches 7 bases. Germline CDR1 SGHNT, CDR2 YYREEE (reference sequence). This CDR3 has 14 residues. V lost 0 bases, J lost 7 bases, and 5 bases stayed unmatched. The CDR3 loop reads CASSLAGGGNTQYF. As DNA, the CDR3 is TGTGCCAGCAGCTTGGCGGGAGGAGGGAATACGCAGTATTTT.

The rearrangement joins TRBV6-2 or TRBV6-3 to TRBJ2-5; TRBD2 matches 14 bases. This CDR3 comprises 16 residues. V shed 0 bases, J shed 3 bases, and the junction held 0 bases outside the gene matches. Germline CDR1 is MNHEY and CDR2 is SVGEGT. The CDR3 protein is CASSYSGLAGEETQYF. The CDR3 DNA follows: TGTGCCAGCAGTTACTCGGGACTAGCGGGAGAAGAGACCCAGTACTTC.

The chain combines TRBV2 with TRBJ2-5, with 9 positions matching TRBD1. Germline V lookup: CDR1 SNHLY, CDR2 FYNNEI. CDR3 size: 14 residues. Trimming at V came to 7 bases and at J to 1 base, leaving 4 bases not matched to a gene. The CDR3 coding sequence is TGTGCCAGCAACCACAGGGGGCCCCAAGAGACCCAGTACTTC. Amino acid sequence: CASNHRGPQETQYF.